These 32 T cell receptor beta chains came from one sample sequenced in a study of beta chain features in type 1 diabetes. Whole-study results and caveats: TCRB CDR3 length was moderately but significantly reduced in all four CD4+ subsets of Type 1 diabetes patients.

Which antigens these TCRs recognize remains unknown. Expressed TCRB transcripts were sequenced because the isolated RNA had all been reverse transcribed beforehand. The data were produced by immunoSEQ multiplex PCR, yet TCRdb's version contains in-frame clones alone and is incomplete. The sample includes 550,000 to 850,000 clones, around 15% seen only once; the top ten take roughly 0.022%. The sequenced material came from naive CD4+ T cells from blood. Source of these receptors: a man between 18 and 35 years old with type 1 diabetes.

The rearrangement uses TRBV11-2 and TRBJ1-2, with 7 bases matching TRBD1. V dropped 1 base and J dropped 2; count of bases not matched to a gene: 4. Germline V gene lookup returns CDR1 SGHAT and CDR2 FQNNGV. CDR3 length equals 15 residues. CDR3 loop: CASSLVGQLNYGYTF. The CDR3 region has the DNA TGTGCCAGCAGCTTAGTGGGACAGCTCAACTATGGCTACACCTTC.

The genes are TRBV5-4 and TRBJ1-6, with 9 bases lining up with TRBD1. J gave up 9 bases and V 4 bases, and 8 bases lay outside the gene matches. This CDR3 spans 15 amino acids. CDR1 SGHNT and CDR2 YYREEE come from the germline V gene (reference sequence). The CDR3 DNA reads TGTGCCAGCAGCGGAACGGGACAGGGAATTTCACCCCTCCACTTT. It is translated as CASSGTGQGISPLHF.

The chain links TRBV7-9 to TRBJ1-4; D not certain. The CDR3 covers 12 residues. Germline CDR1 is SEHNR and CDR2 is FQNEAQ (reference sequence). V lost 2 bases, J lost 8 bases, and 6 bases lay in between. DNA of the CDR3: TGTGCCAGCAGCTTAACAGTCGAAAAACTGTTTTTT. Protein: CASSLTVEKLFF.

The V gene is TRBV29-1, the J gene TRBJ1-1; perhaps TRBD1 as D (6 bases). The CDR3 is 15 residues long. Germline assignment: CDR1 SQVTM and CDR2 ANQGSEA. Trimming removed 4 bases from V and 1 base from J, with 16 bases in between. CDR3 DNA: TGCAGCGTTGGACGGGAGGGGGTTGGGAACACTGAAGCTTTCTTT. Protein sequence: CSVGREGVGNTEAFF. The entire variable domain, with the rest obtained from reference TRBV29-1 and TRBJ1-1, is as follows: SAVISQKPSRDICQRGTSLTIQCQVDSQVTMMFWYRQQPGQSLTLIATANQGSEATYESGFVIDKFPISRPNLTFSTLTVSNMSPEDSSIYLCSVGREGVGNTEAFFGQGTRLTVV.

J is TRBJ1-6 and V is TRBV30; D gene uncertain. The germline V gene has CDR1 GTSNPN and CDR2 SVGIG (reference sequence). Trimming removed 3 bases from V and 9 bases from J, with 15 bases in between. This CDR3 has 14 residues. This chain's CDR3 is CAWSPPGSRSPLHF. DNA for the CDR3: TGTGCCTGGAGCCCTCCCGGTTCGCGTTCACCCCTCCACTTT.

A few counts support this clone. CDR3 region: CASSDGSYNSPLHF. CDR3 coding DNA: TGTGCCAGTAGCGACGGGTCCTATAATTCACCCCTCCACTTT. This chain links TRBV19 with TRBJ1-6, with D uncertain. Per germline, CDR1 LNHDA and CDR2 SQIVND (reference sequence). The CDR3 extends over 14 amino acids. Trimming shortened V by 6 bases and J by 1 base, and 7 bases separated the two germline ends.

A few counts support this clone. The same CDR3 is also encoded by other DNA sequences in this sample. J is TRBJ2-1 and V is TRBV9, with TRBD2 matching over 10 bases. Germline lookup yields CDR1 SGDLS and CDR2 YYNGEE. Trimming cost V 1 base and J 5 bases; bases outside gene matches: 3. This CDR3 region has 15 residues. The chain's CDR3 is CASSVLLAGNNEQFF. In nucleotides, the CDR3 is TGTGCCAGCAGCGTATTACTAGCGGGGAACAATGAGCAGTTCTTC.

The chain has TRBV30 and TRBJ1-2; 9 nucleotides match TRBD1. Germline V lookup: CDR1 GTSNPN, CDR2 SVGIG (reference sequence). V was pared by 4 bases and J by 4 bases, with 7 bases of the junction left unmatched. This CDR3 has 14 amino acids. The CDR3 reads CAWTPGQGTYGYTF. In DNA, the CDR3 is TGTGCCTGGACCCCGGGACAGGGCACCTATGGCTACACCTTC. The whole variable domain, remainder taken from reference TRBV30 and TRBJ1-2, is SQTIHQWPATLVQPVGSPLSLECTVEGTSNPNLYWYRQAAGRGLQLLFYSVGIGQISSEVPQNLSASRPQDRQFILSSKKLLLSDSGFYLCAWTPGQGTYGYTFGSGTRLTVV.

This clone was recorded a few times. The chain has TRBV7-9 and TRBJ1-1; TRBD1 aligns across 7 bases. The CDR3 spans 14 residues. Germline CDR1 SEHNR, CDR2 FQNEAQ (reference sequence). V shed 4 bases, J shed 5 bases, and the junction held 7 bases outside the gene matches. The CDR3 region is CASSSLTGRTEAFF. In DNA, the CDR3 is TGTGCCAGCAGCTCGTTGACAGGGCGGACTGAAGCTTTCTTT.

V and J are TRBV4-1 and TRBJ2-1; D possibly uses TRBD1 or TRBD2 (5 bases each). Germline values: CDR1 MGHRA, CDR2 YSYEKL. This CDR3 is built from 17 residues. Trimming left V 0 bases short and J 4 bases short, with 16 bases between. CDR3 sequence: CASSQDSRGMGYNEQFF. The CDR3 region has the DNA TGCGCCAGCAGCCAAGATTCCCGGGGCATGGGGTACAATGAGCAGTTCTTC.

This clone showed up just a few times. Written as DNA, the CDR3 is TGCGCCAGCAGCTTGGCCGGGACTAGCGGGGGGTCAGATACGCAGTATTTT. It encodes CASSLAGTSGGSDTQYF. The chain carries TRBV5-1 and TRBJ2-3; 15 positions match TRBD2. CDR1 and CDR2 (germline): SGHRS, YFSETQ. The CDR3 contains 17 residues. V gave up 0 bases and J gave up 4 bases; unmatched junction bases: 3.

The rearrangement uses TRBV27 and TRBJ2-1; 7 bases are a match to TRBD2. V shed 2 bases, J shed 2 bases, and the junction held 6 bases outside the gene matches. Germline CDR1 is MNHEY and CDR2 is SMNVEV (reference sequence). The CDR3 consists of 16 residues. As DNA, the CDR3 is TGTGCCAGCAGTTTAGGAGGGGAGGGAGCCTACAATGAGCAGTTCTTC. This encodes CASSLGGEGAYNEQFF.

V and J are TRBV5-1 and TRBJ2-6, with TRBD1 identical over 8 bases. The V gene end was trimmed by 4 bases and the J gene end by 2 bases; junction bases not matched to a gene: 17. This CDR3 has 20 residues. Germline loops: CDR1 SGHRS, CDR2 YFSETQ. The CDR3 loop reads CASSIPGQGRPLAGANVLTF. CDR3 nucleotide sequence: TGCGCCAGCAGCATACCTGGACAGGGACGACCCTTGGCTGGGGCCAACGTCCTGACTTTC.

This chain joins TRBV29-1 and TRBJ1-5; 7 bases align to TRBD1. CDR1 is SQVTM and CDR2 is ANQGSEA in the germline V gene. With 6 bases clipped from V and 1 base from J, the junction kept 3 bases outside the gene matches. This CDR3 contains 13 residues. CDR3 sequence reads: CSVQGGSNQPQHF. The CDR3, as DNA: TGCAGCGTCCAGGGGGGCAGCAATCAGCCCCAGCATTTT.

CDR3 DNA sequence: TGTGCCAGCAGCCAAGGGACAGGGGTTTTGAATGAGCAGTTCTTC. Translated, it gives CASSQGTGVLNEQFF. The chain recombines TRBV4-2 with TRBJ2-1, with TRBD1 matching over 9 bases. The CDR3 covers 15 residues. Germline V lookup: CDR1 LGHNA, CDR2 YNFKEQ. V was pared by 1 base and J by 7 bases, with 5 bases of the junction left unmatched.

This clone was seen a few times. The CDR3: CASSPTRNYGYTF. The CDR3 nucleotides read TGTGCCAGCAGCCCAACAAGAAACTATGGCTACACCTTC. The chain employs TRBV5-6 and TRBJ1-2; D uncertain. The length of the CDR3 is 13 residues. Trimming stripped 4 bases from V and 2 bases from J, with 9 bases between. CDR1 is SGHDT and CDR2 is YYEEEE in the germline V gene.

CDR3 residues: CAISPKTSGGGSEQFF. The CDR3 coding sequence is TGTGCCATCAGTCCAAAGACTAGCGGGGGTGGGAGTGAGCAGTTCTTC. The V and J genes are TRBV10-3 and TRBJ2-1; TRBD2 agrees at 12 bases. This CDR3 has 16 residues. The V gene's germline CDR1 is ENHRY and CDR2 SYGVKD. V was pared by 5 bases and J by 9 bases, with 11 bases of the junction left unmatched.

This clone was detected a few times. This chain links TRBV30 with TRBJ2-6; D unclear. The ends were cut back, 5 bases at V and 0 bases at J, with 5 bases in the middle. CDR1 is GTSNPN, CDR2 SVGIG, per germline (reference sequence). The CDR3 consists of 13 residues. The CDR3 bases are TGTGCCTGGGCAGACTCTGGGGCCAACGTCCTGACTTTC. This gives the protein CAWADSGANVLTF.

This clone has a handful of counts. In the same sample, other DNA sequences code for this CDR3. The J gene is TRBJ1-5, the V gene TRBV29-1; D gene uncertain. CDR3 length: 12 amino acids. The V and J ends lost 6 bases and 0 bases respectively, with 6 bases between them. Germline-derived CDR1 and CDR2 are SQVTM and ANQGSEA. In DNA, the CDR3 is TGCAGCGTGGCAGATAGCAATCAGCCCCAGCATTTT. It encodes CSVADSNQPQHF.

This clone appeared a few times. The CDR3 nucleotides are TGCAGCGTTGGAGTGACAGGGGAAGAGCAGTACTTC. This codes for CSVGVTGEEQYF. The rearrangement links TRBV29-1 to TRBJ2-7; 8 nucleotides match TRBD1. The CDR3 is made up of 12 amino acids. Trimming took 4 bases from V and 7 from J; bases not matched to a gene: 6. Germline CDR1 and CDR2: SQVTM and ANQGSEA.

V usage is TRBV4-1 and J usage is TRBJ2-1, with D perhaps TRBD1 or TRBD2 (5 bases each). CDR3 size: 15 residues. The germline gives CDR1 MGHRA, CDR2 YSYEKL. The V gene lost 1 base and the J gene lost 8 bases, with 15 bases spanning the gap. The DNA for the CDR3 is TGCGCCAGCAGCCAAGGGGGGATTCTGGGTCATGAGCAGTTCTTC. It yields the protein CASSQGGILGHEQFF.

The J gene is TRBJ2-3, the V gene TRBV5-6, with D unresolved. CDR1 SGHDT and CDR2 YYEEEE come from the germline V gene. The CDR3 is 12 residues long. Deletions cut 0 bases from V and 5 bases from J, with 4 bases between. The CDR3 bases are TGTGCCAGCAGCTTGGGACTAGATACGCAGTATTTT. Protein sequence: CASSLGLDTQYF.

The chain is built from TRBV4-1 and TRBJ2-1, with TRBD2 identical over 8 bases. The CDR3 is 17 residues long. J lost 3 bases, V lost 3 bases, and 10 bases had no gene match. Germline CDR1 reads MGHRA; CDR2 reads YSYEKL. CDR3 sequence (DNA): TGCGCCAGCAGCCAGCCCCATAGCGGGGCGAACTACAATGAGCAGTTCTTC. This encodes CASSQPHSGANYNEQFF.

A remark on this clone: The sample has other DNA sequences that encode this CDR3 too. J is TRBJ2-7 and V is TRBV18; a possible D gene is TRBD1 (6 bases). Germline loops: CDR1 KGHSH, CDR2 LQKENI. The CDR3 spans 14 residues. V lost 2 bases and J 2 bases, leaving 10 bases between the germline ends. Written as DNA, the CDR3 is TGTGCCAGCTCACCAAGGACAGAGACCTACGAGCAGTACTTC. Protein product: CASSPRTETYEQYF.

The chain employs TRBV29-1 and TRBJ1-1, with D maybe TRBD1 (5 bases). The V gene lost 6 bases and the J gene lost 1 base, with 18 bases spanning the gap. Per the germline V gene, CDR1 is SQVTM and CDR2 is ANQGSEA. This CDR3 has 15 amino acids. This CDR3 reads CSVDRDAQRNTEAFF. CDR3 DNA: TGCAGCGTCGACCGGGACGCGCAACGGAACACTGAAGCTTTCTTT.

The rearrangement links TRBV27 to TRBJ2-7, with 7 bases aligning to TRBD1. The CDR3 totals 17 residues. Germline-derived CDR1 and CDR2 are MNHEY and SMNVEV (reference sequence). With V trimmed by 4 bases and J by 1 base, 13 bases remained unmatched. This CDR3 is CASSSFMGQTKSYEQYF. In DNA, the CDR3 is TGTGCCAGCAGTTCCTTTATGGGACAGACAAAATCCTACGAGCAGTACTTC.

A few counts support this clone. The chain links TRBV25-1 to TRBJ1-3; tentative D call: TRBD1 (5 bases). The V end lost 5 bases, the J end lost 0 bases, and 11 bases lay between the germline ends. Germline V gene data show CDR1 as MGHDK and CDR2 as SYGVNS. The CDR3 length is 15 residues. CDR3 coding DNA: TGTGCCAGCAGTTCAGGGACCTTCTCTGGAAACACCATATATTTT. Encoded protein: CASSSGTFSGNTIYF. Full variable domain (missing parts from reference TRBV25-1 and TRBJ1-3): EADIYQTPRYLVIGTGKKITLECSQTMGHDKMYWYQQDPGMELHLIHYSYGVNSTEKGDLSSESTVSRIRTEHFPLTLESARPSHTSQYLCASSSGTFSGNTIYFGEGSWLTVV.

The rearrangement uses TRBV30 and TRBJ2-5; maybe TRBD2 (7 bases). This CDR3 is built from 13 residues. Germline assignment: CDR1 GTSNPN and CDR2 SVGIG (reference sequence). V was clipped by 2 bases and J by 5 bases, with 12 bases between them. CDR3 DNA: TGTGCCTGGAGTCCGGGGGGCCGGGAGACCCAGTACTTC. This sequence encodes CAWSPGGRETQYF.

This clone was observed a few times. The rearrangement uses TRBV25-1 and TRBJ2-7; TRBD2 aligns across 9 bases. With V trimmed by 4 bases and J by 5 bases, 6 bases remained unmatched. The CDR3 loop spans 14 amino acids. Germline loops: CDR1 MGHDK, CDR2 SYGVNS. CDR3 sequence reads: CASSGATSGDEQYF. Here the CDR3 DNA reads TGTGCCAGCAGTGGTGCGACTAGCGGAGACGAGCAGTACTTC.

This clone has more than one count but fewer than ten. The sample has other DNA sequences that encode this CDR3 too. The V gene is TRBV30, the J gene TRBJ2-1; D gene ambiguous. The germline V gene encodes CDR1 GTSNPN and CDR2 SVGIG (reference sequence). This CDR3 contains 11 residues. V was clipped by 0 bases and J by 8 bases, with 5 bases between them. CDR3 residues: CAWSVSDEQFF. CDR3 nucleotides: TGTGCCTGGAGTGTATCAGATGAGCAGTTCTTC.

The chain joins TRBV28 to TRBJ2-7; D unclear. Trimming removed 3 bases from V and 6 bases from J, with 6 bases in between. There are 11 residues in the CDR3. In germline, CDR1 is MDHEN, CDR2 SYDVKM. CDR3 sequence (DNA): TGTGCCAGCAGTTTTTATAGCGAGCAGTACTTC. It translates to CASSFYSEQYF.

On this clone itself: A junction boundary mismatches the germline segment, possibly from a read error. This chain links TRBV30 with TRBJ2-2; D unresolved. This CDR3 is built from 13 residues. Germline lookup yields CDR1 GTSNPN and CDR2 SVGIG (reference sequence). In nucleotides, the CDR3 is TGTGCCTGGAGTGGGCCTAACAGCGGGGAGCTGTTTTTT. Translation gives CAWSGPNSGELFF.